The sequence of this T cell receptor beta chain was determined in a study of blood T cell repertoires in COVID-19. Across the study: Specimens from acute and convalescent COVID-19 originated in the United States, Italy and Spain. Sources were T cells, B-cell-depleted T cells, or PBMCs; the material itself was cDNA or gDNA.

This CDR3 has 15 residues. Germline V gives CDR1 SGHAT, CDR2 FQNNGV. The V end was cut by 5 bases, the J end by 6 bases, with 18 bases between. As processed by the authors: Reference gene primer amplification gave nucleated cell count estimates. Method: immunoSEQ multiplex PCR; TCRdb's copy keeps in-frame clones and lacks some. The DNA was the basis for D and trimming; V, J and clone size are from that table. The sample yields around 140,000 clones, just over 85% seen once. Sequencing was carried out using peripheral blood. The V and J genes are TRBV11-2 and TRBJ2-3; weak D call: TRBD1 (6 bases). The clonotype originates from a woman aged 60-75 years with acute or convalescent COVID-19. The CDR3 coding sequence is TGTGCCAGCAGCCCCTCACAGGGTTTGAGGGATACGCAGTATTTT. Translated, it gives CASSPSQGLRDTQYF.